The present TCR beta chain was sequenced within a study of shared clonotypes between healthy human individuals. In the study overall: The donor group consisted of a couple of women and three men, aged 18 to 49.

Findings of the study overall: Sampling covered nothing but blood. Tissue TCR repertoires likely differ from those found in blood.

A remark on this clone: Its antigen is unknown.

Assay: immunoSEQ multiplex PCR; the TCRdb copy retains only in-frame clones and omits some. In the table there are roughly 1,000,000 clones, roughly 74% of which are singletons. The CDR3 spans 13 residues. The V gene's germline CDR1 is GTSNPN and CDR2 SVGIG (reference sequence). The V end lost 1 base, the J end lost 7 bases, and 8 bases lay between the germline ends. The sequence was collected from a young man in good health. Some clones in this sample may be carry-over from other donors' samples. Material: memory CD4+ T cells from PBMCs. Noted subset: CD45RA-negative fraction. The chain is built from TRBV30 and TRBJ1-6; D ambiguous. CDR3 sequence reads: CAWSDLFNSPLHF. CDR3 coding DNA: TGTGCCTGGAGTGACCTTTTCAATTCACCCCTCCACTTT.